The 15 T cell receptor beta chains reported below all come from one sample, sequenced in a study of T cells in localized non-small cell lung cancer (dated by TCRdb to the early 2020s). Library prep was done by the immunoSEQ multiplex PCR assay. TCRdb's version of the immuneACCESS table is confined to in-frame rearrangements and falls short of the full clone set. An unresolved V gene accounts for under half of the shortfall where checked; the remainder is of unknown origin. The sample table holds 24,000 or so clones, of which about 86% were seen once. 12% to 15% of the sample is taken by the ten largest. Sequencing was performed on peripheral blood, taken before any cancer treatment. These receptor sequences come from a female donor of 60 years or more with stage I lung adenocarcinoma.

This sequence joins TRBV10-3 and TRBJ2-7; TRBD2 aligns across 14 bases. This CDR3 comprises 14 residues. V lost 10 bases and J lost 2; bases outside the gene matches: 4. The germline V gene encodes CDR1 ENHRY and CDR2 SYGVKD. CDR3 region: CATSTSGGAYEQYF. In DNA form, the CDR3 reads TGTGCCACCTCGACTAGCGGGGGGGCCTACGAGCAGTACTTC.

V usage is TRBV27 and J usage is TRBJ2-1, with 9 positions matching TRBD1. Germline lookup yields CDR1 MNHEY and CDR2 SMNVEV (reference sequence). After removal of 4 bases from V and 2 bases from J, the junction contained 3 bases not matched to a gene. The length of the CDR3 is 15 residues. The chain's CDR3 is CASSSTGGPYNEQFF. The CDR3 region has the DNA TGTGCCAGCAGTTCCACAGGGGGCCCCTACAATGAGCAGTTCTTC.

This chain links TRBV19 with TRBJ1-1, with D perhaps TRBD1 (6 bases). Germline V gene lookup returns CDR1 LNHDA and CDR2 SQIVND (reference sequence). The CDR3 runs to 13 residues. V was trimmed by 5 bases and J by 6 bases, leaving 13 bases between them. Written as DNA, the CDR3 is TGTGCCAGTAGTGCACAGGGAATGGCTGAAGCTTTCTTT. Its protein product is CASSAQGMAEAFF.

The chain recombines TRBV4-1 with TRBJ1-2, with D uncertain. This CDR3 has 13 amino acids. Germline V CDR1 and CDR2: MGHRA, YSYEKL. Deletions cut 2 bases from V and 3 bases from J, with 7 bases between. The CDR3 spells CASSQQAHYGYTF. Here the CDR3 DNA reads TGCGCCAGCAGCCAACAAGCTCACTATGGCTACACCTTC.

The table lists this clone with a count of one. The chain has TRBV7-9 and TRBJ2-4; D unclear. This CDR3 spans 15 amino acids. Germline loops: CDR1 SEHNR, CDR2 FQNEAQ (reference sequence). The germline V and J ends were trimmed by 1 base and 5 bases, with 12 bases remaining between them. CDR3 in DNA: TGTGCCAGCAGCTTAGTAGGTTATGAAGAAAACATTCAGTACTTC. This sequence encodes CASSLVGYEENIQYF.

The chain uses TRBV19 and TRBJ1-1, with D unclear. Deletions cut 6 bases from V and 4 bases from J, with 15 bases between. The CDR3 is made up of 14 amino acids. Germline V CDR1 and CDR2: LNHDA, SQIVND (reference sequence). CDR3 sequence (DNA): TGTGCCAGTAGCCTATCCCTAGGCGGCACTGAAGCTTTCTTT. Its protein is CASSLSLGGTEAFF.

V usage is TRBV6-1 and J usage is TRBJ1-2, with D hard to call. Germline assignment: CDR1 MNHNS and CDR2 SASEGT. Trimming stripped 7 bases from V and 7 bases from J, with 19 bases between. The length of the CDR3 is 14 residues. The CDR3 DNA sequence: TGTGCCAGCACCAACCCCTCCGTGGTGGCTGGCTACACCTTC. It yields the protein CASTNPSVVAGYTF.

The chain's CDR3 is CSVVGTSWSQETQYF. CDR3 bases: TGCAGCGTTGTTGGCACCTCTTGGTCCCAAGAGACCCAGTACTTC. The chain has TRBV29-1 and TRBJ2-5; D gene unclear. This CDR3 is built from 15 residues. The germline V and J ends were trimmed by 4 bases and 1 base, with 16 bases remaining between them. Germline V CDR1 and CDR2: SQVTM, ANQGSEA.

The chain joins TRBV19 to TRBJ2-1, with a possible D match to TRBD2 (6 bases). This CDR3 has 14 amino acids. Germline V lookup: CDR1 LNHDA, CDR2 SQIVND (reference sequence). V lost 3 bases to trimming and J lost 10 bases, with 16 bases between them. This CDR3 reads CASSMGRREGEQFF. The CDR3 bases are TGTGCCAGTAGTATGGGTCGGCGGGAAGGCGAGCAGTTCTTC.

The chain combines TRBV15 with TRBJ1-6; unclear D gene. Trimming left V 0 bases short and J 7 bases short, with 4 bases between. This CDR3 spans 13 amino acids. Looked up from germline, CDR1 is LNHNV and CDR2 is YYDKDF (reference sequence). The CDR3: CATSRDQNSPLHF. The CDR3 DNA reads TGTGCCACCAGCAGAGATCAGAATTCACCCCTCCACTTT.

Here the CDR3 reads CASSGTRGQYEQYF. Here the CDR3 DNA reads TGTGCCAGCAGTGGGACTAGGGGGCAGTACGAGCAGTACTTC. This chain links TRBV2 with TRBJ2-7; D is perhaps TRBD1 or TRBD2 (7 bases each). Trimming cost V 4 bases and J 4 bases, with 14 bases left between them. Looked up from germline, CDR1 is SNHLY and CDR2 is FYNNEI. This CDR3 spans 14 amino acids.

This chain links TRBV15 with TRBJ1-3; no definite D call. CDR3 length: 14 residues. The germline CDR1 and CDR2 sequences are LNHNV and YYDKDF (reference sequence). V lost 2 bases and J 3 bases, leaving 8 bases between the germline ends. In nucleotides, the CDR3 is TGTGCCACCAGCAGAACCAATTTTGGAAACACCATATATTTT. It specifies CATSRTNFGNTIYF.

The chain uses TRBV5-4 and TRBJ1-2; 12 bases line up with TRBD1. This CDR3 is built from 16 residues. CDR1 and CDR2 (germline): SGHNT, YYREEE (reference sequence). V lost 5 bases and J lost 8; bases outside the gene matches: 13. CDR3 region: CASRRTLGTGGAGYTF. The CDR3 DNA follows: TGTGCCAGCAGGCGTACCCTAGGGACAGGGGGCGCGGGCTACACCTTC.

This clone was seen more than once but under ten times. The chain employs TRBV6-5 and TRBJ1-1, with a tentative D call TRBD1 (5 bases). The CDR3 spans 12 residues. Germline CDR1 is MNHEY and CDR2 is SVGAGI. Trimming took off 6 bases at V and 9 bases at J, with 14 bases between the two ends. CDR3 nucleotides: TGTGCCAGCAGCTACGGGCAGGGAAAAGCTTTCTTT. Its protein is CASSYGQGKAFF.

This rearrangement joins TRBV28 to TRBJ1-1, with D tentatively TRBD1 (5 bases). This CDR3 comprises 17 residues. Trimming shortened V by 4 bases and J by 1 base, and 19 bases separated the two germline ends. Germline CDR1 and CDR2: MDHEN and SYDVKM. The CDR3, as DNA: TGTGCCAGCAGTTCTTATCCGGGACGGACATCGAACACTGAAGCTTTCTTT. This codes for CASSSYPGRTSNTEAFF.